This T cell receptor (beta chain) was captured by sequencing in a study of siplizumab effects on memory and regulatory T cells. Broader study findings: Proliferating siplizumab-culture Treg suppressive function went unconfirmed.

CDR3 length equals 15 residues. CDR1 is SQVTM, CDR2 ANQGSEA, per germline. Germline trimming cut 3 bases from V and 1 base from J; bases unmatched to any gene: 6. The method was immunoSEQ multiplex PCR; TCRdb's version includes in-frame clones alone and lacks a portion of them. The sample includes over 60,000 clones, 75% to 95% of them seen just once. Regarding this clone: Its target is not known.

The receptor comes from a human donor in good health. The gene calls are TRBV29-1 and TRBJ1-3; 7 bases are a match to TRBD1. Sequencing input: CD8+ T cells sorted from blood. This CDR3 is CSVEGDSASGNTIYF. Here the CDR3 DNA reads TGCAGCGTTGAGGGGGACAGTGCTTCTGGAAACACCATATATTTT. The whole variable domain, remainder taken from reference TRBV29-1 and TRBJ1-3, is SAVISQKPSRDICQRGTSLTIQCQVDSQVTMMFWYRQQPGQSLTLIATANQGSEATYESGFVIDKFPISRPNLTFSTLTVSNMSPEDSSIYLCSVEGDSASGNTIYFGEGSWLTVV.